Listed here is a single T cell receptor (beta chain). The sample comes from a study of blood T cell repertoires in COVID-19. Study overall: PBMCs, B-cell-depleted T cells, or T cells provided the cDNA or gDNA that made up the material.

Enrollment of patients from Seattle took place during active infection, with longitudinal follow-up. Sequencing was performed with immunoSEQ multiplex PCR; in TCRdb, only in-frame clones are kept and a portion is missing. Altogether roughly 200,000 clones are present, roughly 80% being singletons, with the ten largest covering roughly 9.6%. Germline V lookup: CDR1 SGHRS, CDR2 YFSETQ. The V gene lost 4 bases and the J gene lost 1 base, with 6 bases spanning the gap. The CDR3 has 13 amino acids. The source of this sequence is a middle-aged woman with COVID-19, enrolled during active disease. The source material was peripheral blood. The rearrangement uses TRBV5-1 and TRBJ2-4; TRBD1 is a possible D gene (5 bases). This CDR3 is CASSAGAKNIQYF. Here the CDR3 DNA reads TGCGCCAGCAGCGCAGGGGCCAAAAACATTCAGTACTTC.